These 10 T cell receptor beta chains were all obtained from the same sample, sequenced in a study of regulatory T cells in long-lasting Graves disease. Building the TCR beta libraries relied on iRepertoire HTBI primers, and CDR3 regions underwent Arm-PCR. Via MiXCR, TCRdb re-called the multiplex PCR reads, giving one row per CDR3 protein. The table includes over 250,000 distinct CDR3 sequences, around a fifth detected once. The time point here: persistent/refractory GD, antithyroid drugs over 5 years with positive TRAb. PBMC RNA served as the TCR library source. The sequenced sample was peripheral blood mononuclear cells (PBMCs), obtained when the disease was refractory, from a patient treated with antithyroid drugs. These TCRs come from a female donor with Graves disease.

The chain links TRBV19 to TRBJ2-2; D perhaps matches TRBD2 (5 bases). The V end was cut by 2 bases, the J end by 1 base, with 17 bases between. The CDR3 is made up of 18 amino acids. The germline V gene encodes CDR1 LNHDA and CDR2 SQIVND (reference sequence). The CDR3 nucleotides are TGTGCCAGTAGTATAATCCCCCGGAGTAGCGAGAACACCGGGGAGCTGTTTTTT. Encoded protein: CASSIIPRSSENTGELFF. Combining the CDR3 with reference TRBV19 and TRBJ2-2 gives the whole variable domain DGGITQSPKYLFRKEGQNVTLSCEQNLNHDAMYWYRQDPGQGLRLIYYSQIVNDFQKGDIAEGYSVSREKKESFPLTVTSAQKNPTAFYLCASSIIPRSSENTGELFFGEGSRLTVL.

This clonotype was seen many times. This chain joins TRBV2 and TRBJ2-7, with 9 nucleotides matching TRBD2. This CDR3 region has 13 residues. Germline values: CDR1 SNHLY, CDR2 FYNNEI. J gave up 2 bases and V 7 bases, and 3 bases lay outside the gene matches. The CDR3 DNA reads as TGTGCCAGCATTCGCGGGAGGGCCTACGAGCAGTACTTC. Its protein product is CASIRGRAYEQYF. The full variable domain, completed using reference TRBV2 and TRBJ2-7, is EPEVTQTPSHQVTQMGQEVILRCVPISNHLYFYWYRQILGQKVEFLVSFYNNEISEKSEIFDDQFSVERPDGSNFTLKIRSTKLEDSAMYFCASIRGRAYEQYFGPGTRLTVT.

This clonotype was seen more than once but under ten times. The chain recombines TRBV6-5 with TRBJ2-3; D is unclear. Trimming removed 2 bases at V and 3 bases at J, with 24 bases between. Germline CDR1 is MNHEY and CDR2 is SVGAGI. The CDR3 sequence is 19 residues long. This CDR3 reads CASSYVGRIIVLKTDTQYF. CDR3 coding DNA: TGTGCCAGCAGTTACGTAGGTCGGATTATAGTCCTAAAGACAGATACGCAGTATTTT.

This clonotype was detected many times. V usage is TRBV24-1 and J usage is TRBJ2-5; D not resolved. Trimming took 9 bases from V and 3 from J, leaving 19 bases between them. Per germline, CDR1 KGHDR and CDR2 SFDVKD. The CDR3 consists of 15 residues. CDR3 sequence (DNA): TGTGCCACCCAACGACGAACAGACCGAAAAGAGACCCAGTACTTC. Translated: CATQRRTDRKETQYF.

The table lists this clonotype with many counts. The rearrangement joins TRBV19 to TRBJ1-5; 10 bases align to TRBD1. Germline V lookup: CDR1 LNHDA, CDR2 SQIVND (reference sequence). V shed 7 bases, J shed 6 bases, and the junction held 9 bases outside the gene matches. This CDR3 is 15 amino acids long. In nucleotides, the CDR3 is TGTGCCAGTAATGAGGGACAGGGGTTTTCTCAGCCCCAGCATTTT. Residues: CASNEGQGFSQPQHF.

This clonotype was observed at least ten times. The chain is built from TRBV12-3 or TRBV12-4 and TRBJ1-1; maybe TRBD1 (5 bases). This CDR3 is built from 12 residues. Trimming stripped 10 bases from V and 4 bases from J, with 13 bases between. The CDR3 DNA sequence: TGTGCCACTGCGGCGGGGGGCACTGAAGCTTTCTTT. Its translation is CATAAGGTEAFF.

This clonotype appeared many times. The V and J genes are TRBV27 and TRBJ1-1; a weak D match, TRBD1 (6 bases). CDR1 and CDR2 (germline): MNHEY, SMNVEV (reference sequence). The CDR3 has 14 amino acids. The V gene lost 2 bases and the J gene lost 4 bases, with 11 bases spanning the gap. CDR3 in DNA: TGTGCCAGCAGTTTAAAGGGGGGGACCACTGAAGCTTTCTTT. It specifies CASSLKGGTTEAFF.

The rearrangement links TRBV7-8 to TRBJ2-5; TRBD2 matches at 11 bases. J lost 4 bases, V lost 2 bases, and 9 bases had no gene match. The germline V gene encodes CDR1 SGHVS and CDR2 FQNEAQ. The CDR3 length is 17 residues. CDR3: CASSLRVLAGVRETQYF. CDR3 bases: TGTGCCAGCAGCTTAAGAGTACTAGCGGGAGTCAGAGAGACCCAGTACTTC. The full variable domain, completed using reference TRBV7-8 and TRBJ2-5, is GAGVSQSPRYKVAKRGQDVALRCDPISGHVSLFWYQQALGQGPEFLTYFQNEAQLDKSGLPSDRFFAERPEGSVSTLKIQRTQQEDSAVYLCASSLRVLAGVRETQYFGPGTRLLVL.

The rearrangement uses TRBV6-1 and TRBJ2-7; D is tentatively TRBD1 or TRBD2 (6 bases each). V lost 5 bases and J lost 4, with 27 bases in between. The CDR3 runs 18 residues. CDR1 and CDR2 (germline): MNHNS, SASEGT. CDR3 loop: CASSHPKLNPGGRYEQYF. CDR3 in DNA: TGTGCCAGCAGTCACCCCAAGCTCAACCCCGGGGGCAGGTACGAGCAGTACTTC.

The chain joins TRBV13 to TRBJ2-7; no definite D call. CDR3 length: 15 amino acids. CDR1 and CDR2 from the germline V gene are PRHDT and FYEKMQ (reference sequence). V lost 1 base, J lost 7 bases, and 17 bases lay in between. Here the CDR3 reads CASSLAESVVSEQYF. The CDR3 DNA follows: TGTGCCAGCAGCTTAGCCGAATCAGTAGTGAGTGAGCAGTACTTC.